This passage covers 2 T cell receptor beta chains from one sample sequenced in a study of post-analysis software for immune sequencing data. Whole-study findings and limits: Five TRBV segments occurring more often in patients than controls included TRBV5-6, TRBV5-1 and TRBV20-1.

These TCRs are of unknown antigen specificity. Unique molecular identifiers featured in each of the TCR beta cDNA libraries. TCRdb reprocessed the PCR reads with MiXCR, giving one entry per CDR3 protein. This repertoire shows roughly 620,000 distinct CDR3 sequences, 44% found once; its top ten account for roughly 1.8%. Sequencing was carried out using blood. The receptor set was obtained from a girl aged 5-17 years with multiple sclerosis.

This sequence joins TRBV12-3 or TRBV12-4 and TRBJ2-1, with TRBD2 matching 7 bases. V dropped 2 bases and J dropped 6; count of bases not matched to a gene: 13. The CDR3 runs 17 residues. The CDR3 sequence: CASSLSVQLAAPNEQFF. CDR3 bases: TGTGCCAGCAGTTTATCCGTTCAGCTAGCGGCCCCCAATGAGCAGTTCTTC.

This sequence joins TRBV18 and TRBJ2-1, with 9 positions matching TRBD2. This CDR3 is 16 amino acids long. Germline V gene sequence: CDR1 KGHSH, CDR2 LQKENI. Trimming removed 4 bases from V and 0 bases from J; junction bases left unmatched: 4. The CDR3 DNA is TGTGCCAGCTCACTAGCGGGGGAGATCTCCTACAATGAGCAGTTCTTC. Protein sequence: CASSLAGEISYNEQFF.